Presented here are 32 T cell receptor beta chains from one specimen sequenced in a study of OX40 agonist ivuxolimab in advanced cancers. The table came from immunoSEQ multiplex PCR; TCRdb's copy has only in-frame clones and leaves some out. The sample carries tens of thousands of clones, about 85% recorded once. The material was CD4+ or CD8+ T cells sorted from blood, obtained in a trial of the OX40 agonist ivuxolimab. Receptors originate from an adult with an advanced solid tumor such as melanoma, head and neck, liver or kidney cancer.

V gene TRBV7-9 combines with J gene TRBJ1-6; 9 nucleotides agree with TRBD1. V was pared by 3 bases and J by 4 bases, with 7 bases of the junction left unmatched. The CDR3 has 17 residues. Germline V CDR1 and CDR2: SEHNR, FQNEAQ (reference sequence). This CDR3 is CASSLSGGTGYNSPLHF. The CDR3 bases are TGTGCCAGCAGCTTGTCGGGGGGGACAGGGTATAATTCACCCCTCCACTTT.

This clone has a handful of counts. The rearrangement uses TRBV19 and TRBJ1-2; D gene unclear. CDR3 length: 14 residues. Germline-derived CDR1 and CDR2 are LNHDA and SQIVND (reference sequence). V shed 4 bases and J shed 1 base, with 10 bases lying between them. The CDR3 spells CASSNPHGNYGYTF. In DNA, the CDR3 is TGTGCCAGTAGTAACCCCCACGGTAACTATGGCTACACCTTC.

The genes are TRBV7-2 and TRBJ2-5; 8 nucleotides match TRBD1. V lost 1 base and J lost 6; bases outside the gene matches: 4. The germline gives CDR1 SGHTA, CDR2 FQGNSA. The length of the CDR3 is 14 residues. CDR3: CASSLEAGGKTQYF. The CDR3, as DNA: TGTGCCAGCAGCTTAGAGGCAGGGGGCAAGACCCAGTACTTC.

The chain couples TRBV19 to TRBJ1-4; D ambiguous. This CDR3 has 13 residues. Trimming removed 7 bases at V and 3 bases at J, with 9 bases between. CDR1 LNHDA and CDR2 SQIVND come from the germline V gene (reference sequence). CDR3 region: CASIGRSNEKLFF. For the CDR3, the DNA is TGTGCCAGTATCGGGAGATCTAATGAAAAACTGTTTTTT.

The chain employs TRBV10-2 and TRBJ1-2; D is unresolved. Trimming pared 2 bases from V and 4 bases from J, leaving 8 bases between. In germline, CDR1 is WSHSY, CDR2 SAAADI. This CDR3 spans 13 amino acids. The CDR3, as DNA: TGCGCCAGCAGTGAGGGCGGTCCCTATGGCTACACCTTC. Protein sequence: CASSEGGPYGYTF.

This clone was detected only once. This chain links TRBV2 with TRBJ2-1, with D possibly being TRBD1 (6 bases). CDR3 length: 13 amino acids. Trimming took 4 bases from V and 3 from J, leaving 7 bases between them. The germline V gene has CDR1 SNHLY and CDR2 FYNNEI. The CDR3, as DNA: TGTGCCAGCAGTGGACAGGTCTACAATGAGCAGTTCTTC. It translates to CASSGQVYNEQFF.

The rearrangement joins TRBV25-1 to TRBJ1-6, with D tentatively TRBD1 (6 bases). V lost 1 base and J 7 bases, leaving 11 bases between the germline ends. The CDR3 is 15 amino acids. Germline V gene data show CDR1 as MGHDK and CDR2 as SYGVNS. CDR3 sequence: CASSESKGGNSPLHF. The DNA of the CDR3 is TGTGCCAGCAGTGAATCCAAGGGGGGAAATTCACCCCTCCACTTT.

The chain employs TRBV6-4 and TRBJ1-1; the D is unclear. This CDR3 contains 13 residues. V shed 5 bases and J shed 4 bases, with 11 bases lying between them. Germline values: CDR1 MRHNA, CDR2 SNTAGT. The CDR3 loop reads CASSTDSFTEAFF. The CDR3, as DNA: TGTGCCAGCAGTACAGATTCTTTCACTGAAGCTTTCTTT.

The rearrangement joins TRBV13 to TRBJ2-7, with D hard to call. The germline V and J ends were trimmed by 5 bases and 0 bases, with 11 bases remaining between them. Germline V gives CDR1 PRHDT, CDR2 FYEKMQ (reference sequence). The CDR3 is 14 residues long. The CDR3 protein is CASSRLMLSYEQYF. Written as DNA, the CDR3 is TGTGCCAGCAGCCGACTCATGCTCTCCTACGAGCAGTACTTC.

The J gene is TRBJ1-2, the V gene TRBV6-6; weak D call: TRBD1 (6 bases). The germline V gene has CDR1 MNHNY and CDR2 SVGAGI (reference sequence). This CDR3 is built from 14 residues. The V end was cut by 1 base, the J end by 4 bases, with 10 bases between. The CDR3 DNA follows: TGTGCCAGCAGTTACTTACAGGGACGCTATGGCTACACCTTC. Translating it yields CASSYLQGRYGYTF.

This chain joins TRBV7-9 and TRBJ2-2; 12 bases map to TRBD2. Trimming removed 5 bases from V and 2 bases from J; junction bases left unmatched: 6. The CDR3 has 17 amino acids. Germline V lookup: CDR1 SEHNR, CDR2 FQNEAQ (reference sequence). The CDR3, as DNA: TGTGCCAGCAGCCCTAGCGGGAGGGCCTCTAACACCGGGGAGCTGTTTTTT. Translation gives CASSPSGRASNTGELFF.

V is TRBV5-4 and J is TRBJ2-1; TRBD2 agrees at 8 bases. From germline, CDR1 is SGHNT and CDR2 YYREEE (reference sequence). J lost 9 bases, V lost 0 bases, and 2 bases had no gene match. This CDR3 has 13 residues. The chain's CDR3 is CASSLGLATEQFF. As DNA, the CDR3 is TGTGCCAGCAGCTTGGGACTAGCGACTGAGCAGTTCTTC. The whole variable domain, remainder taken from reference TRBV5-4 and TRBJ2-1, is ETGVTQSPTHLIKTRGQQVTLRCSSQSGHNTVSWYQQALGQGPQFIFQYYREEENGRGNFPPRFSGLQFPNYSSELNVNALELDDSALYLCASSLGLATEQFFGPGTRLTVL.

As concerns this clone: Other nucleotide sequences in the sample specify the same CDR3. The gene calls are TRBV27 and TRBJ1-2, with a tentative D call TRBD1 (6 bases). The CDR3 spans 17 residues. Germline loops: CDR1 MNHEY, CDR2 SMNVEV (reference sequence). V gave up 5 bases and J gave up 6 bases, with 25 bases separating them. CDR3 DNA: TGTGCCAGCAGTGCCTTCCCTGACAGGAGTCCGCTGAATGGCTACACCTTC. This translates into CASSAFPDRSPLNGYTF.

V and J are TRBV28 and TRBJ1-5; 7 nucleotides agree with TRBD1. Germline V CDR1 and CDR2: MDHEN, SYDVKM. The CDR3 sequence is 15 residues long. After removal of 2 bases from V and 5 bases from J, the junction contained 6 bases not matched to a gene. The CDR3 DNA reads TGTGCCAGCAGTTTAAGGGGACAGCAAGATCAGCCCCAGCATTTT. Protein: CASSLRGQQDQPQHF.

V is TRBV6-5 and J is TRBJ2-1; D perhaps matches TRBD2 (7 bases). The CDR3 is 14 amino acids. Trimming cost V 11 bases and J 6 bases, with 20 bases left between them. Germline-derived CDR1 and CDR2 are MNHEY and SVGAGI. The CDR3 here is CAVGASGPFNEQFF. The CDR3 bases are TGTGCCGTGGGGGCTAGCGGACCTTTCAATGAGCAGTTCTTC.

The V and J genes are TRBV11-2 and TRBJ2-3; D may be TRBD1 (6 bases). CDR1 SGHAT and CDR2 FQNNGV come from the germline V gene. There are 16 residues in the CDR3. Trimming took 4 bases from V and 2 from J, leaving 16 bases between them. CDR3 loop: CASSSQGGNPTDTQYF. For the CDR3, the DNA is TGTGCCAGCAGCTCCCAAGGGGGTAATCCCACAGATACGCAGTATTTT.

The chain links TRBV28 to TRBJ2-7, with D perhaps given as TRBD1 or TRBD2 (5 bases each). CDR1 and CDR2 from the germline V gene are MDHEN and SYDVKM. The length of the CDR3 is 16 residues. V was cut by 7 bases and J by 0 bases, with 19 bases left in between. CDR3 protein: CASNRDGLLSSYEQYF. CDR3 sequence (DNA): TGTGCCAGCAACCGGGACGGTTTATTGAGCTCCTACGAGCAGTACTTC.

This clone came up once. The CDR3: CASSPPGAGGPTDTQYF. The CDR3 coding sequence is TGTGCCAGCTCACCACCGGGGGCGGGAGGGCCCACAGATACGCAGTATTTT. This chain joins TRBV18 and TRBJ2-3, with 9 positions matching TRBD2. The CDR3 has 17 amino acids. Germline V gene data show CDR1 as KGHSH and CDR2 as LQKENI. The V and J ends lost 0 bases and 2 bases, in that order; junction bases with no gene match: 6.

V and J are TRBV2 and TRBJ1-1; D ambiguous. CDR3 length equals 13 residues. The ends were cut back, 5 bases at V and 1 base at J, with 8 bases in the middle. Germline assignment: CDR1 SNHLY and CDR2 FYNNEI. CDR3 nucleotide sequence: TGTGCCAGCAGTCTCTACACGAACACTGAAGCTTTCTTT. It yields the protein CASSLYTNTEAFF.

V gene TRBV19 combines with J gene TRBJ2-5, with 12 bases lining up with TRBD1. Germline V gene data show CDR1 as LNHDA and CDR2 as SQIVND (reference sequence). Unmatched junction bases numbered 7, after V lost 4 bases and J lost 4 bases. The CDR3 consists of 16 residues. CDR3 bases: TGTGCCAGTAGTAGGGGGACAGGGGGCTTCGGAGAGACCCAGTACTTC. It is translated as CASSRGTGGFGETQYF. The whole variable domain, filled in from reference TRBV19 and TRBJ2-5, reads DGGITQSPKYLFRKEGQNVTLSCEQNLNHDAMYWYRQDPGQGLRLIYYSQIVNDFQKGDIAEGYSVSREKKESFPLTVTSAQKNPTAFYLCASSRGTGGFGETQYFGPGTRLLVL.

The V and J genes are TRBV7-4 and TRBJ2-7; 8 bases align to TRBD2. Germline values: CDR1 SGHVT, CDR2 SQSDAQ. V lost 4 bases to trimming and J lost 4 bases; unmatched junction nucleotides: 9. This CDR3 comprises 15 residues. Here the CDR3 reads CASSSSGRVGYEQYF. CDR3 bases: TGTGCCAGCAGCTCTAGCGGGCGGGTTGGTTACGAGCAGTACTTC.

In nucleotides, the CDR3 is TGTGCCAGCACCCCCGGGTGGGCCACTGAAGCTTTCTTT. Its translation: CASTPGWATEAFF. J is TRBJ1-1 and V is TRBV25-1, with D unclear. V lost 7 bases to trimming and J lost 4 bases, with 13 bases between them. CDR3 length equals 13 residues. Germline values: CDR1 MGHDK, CDR2 SYGVNS.

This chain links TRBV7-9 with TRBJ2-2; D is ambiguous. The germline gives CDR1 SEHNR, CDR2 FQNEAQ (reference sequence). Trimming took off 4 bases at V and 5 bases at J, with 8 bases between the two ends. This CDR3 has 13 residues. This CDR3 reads CASSSGPTGELFF. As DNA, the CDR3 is TGTGCCAGCAGCTCCGGCCCAACCGGGGAGCTGTTTTTT.

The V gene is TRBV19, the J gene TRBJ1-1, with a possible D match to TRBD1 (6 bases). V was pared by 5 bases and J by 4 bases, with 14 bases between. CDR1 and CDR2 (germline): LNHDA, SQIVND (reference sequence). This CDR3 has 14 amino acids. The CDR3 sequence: CASSPFTGSTEAFF. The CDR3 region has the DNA TGTGCCAGTAGTCCTTTTACAGGGTCCACTGAAGCTTTCTTT.

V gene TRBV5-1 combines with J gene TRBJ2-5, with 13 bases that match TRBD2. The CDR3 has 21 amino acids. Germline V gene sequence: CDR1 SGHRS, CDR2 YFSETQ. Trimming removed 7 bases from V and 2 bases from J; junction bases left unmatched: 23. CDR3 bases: TGCGCCAGCCTGAACCAGGGACTAGCGGGACCCCATGGAAAGGTACAAGAGACCCAGTACTTC. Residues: CASLNQGLAGPHGKVQETQYF.

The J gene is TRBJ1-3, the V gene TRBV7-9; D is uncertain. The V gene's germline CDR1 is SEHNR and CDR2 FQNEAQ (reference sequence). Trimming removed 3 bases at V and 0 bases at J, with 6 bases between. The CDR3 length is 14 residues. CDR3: CASSFDLSGNTIYF. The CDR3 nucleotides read TGTGCCAGCAGCTTCGACCTCTCTGGAAACACCATATATTTT.

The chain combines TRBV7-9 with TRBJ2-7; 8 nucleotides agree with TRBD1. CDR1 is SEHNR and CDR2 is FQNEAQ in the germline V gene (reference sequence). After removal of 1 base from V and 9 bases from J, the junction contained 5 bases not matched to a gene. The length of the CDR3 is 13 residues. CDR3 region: CASSLEARGRQYF. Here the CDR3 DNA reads TGTGCCAGCAGCTTAGAGGCCAGGGGGCGGCAGTACTTC.

This chain's CDR3 is CASSSGGGSTDTQYF. The CDR3 DNA reads TGTGCCAGCAGTTCCGGGGGGGGGAGCACAGATACGCAGTATTTT. The V and J genes are TRBV6-6 and TRBJ2-3, with 8 nucleotides matching TRBD2. Trimming cost V 4 bases and J 0 bases; bases outside gene matches: 3. Germline-derived CDR1 and CDR2 are MNHNY and SVGAGI (reference sequence). This CDR3 spans 15 amino acids.

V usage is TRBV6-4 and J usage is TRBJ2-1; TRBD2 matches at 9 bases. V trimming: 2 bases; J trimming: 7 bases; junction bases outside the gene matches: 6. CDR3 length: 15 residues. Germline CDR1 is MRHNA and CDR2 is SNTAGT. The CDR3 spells CASSDQDSGSNEQFF. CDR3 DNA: TGTGCCAGCAGTGACCAAGATAGCGGGAGTAATGAGCAGTTCTTC.

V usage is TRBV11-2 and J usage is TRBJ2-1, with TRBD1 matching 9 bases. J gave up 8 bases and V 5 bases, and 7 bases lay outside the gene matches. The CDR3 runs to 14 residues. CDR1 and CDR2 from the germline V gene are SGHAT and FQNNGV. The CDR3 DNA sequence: TGTGCCAGCAGCCGAGGGACAGGGAACCATGAGCAGTTCTTC. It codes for CASSRGTGNHEQFF.

The CDR3 DNA is TGCGCCAGCAGCTTGGGCCTACAAACATACGAGCAGTACTTC. This sequence encodes CASSLGLQTYEQYF. This sequence joins TRBV5-1 and TRBJ2-7; D is unresolved. Germline V CDR1 and CDR2: SGHRS, YFSETQ. V was clipped by 0 bases and J by 4 bases, with 11 bases between them. The CDR3 is made up of 14 amino acids.

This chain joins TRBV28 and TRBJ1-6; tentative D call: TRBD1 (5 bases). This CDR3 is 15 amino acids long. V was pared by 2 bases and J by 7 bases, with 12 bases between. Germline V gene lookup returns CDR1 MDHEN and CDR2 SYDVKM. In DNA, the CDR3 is TGTGCCAGCAGTTTAACCCAGGGTGGAAATTCACCCCTCCACTTT. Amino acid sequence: CASSLTQGGNSPLHF.